This TCR beta chain was sequenced during a study of blood T cell repertoires in COVID-19. The CDR3 runs 15 residues. Trimming removed 5 bases at V and 0 bases at J, with 14 bases between. Germline V gives CDR1 PRHDT, CDR2 FYEKMQ (reference sequence). Only in-frame clones appear in the TCRdb table, and some are missing; sequencing was by immunoSEQ multiplex PCR. Of 110,000 to 150,000 clones in the sample, approximately 87% are singletons; the top ten hold 3.5% to 5.5%. The TCR originated in a woman in her forties with acute or convalescent COVID-19. The sequenced sample consisted of peripheral blood. The chain combines TRBV13 with TRBJ2-7; D unclear. The CDR3 loop is CASSGSGFYSYEQYF. CDR3 bases: TGTGCCAGCAGCGGATCCGGGTTTTACTCCTACGAGCAGTACTTC.